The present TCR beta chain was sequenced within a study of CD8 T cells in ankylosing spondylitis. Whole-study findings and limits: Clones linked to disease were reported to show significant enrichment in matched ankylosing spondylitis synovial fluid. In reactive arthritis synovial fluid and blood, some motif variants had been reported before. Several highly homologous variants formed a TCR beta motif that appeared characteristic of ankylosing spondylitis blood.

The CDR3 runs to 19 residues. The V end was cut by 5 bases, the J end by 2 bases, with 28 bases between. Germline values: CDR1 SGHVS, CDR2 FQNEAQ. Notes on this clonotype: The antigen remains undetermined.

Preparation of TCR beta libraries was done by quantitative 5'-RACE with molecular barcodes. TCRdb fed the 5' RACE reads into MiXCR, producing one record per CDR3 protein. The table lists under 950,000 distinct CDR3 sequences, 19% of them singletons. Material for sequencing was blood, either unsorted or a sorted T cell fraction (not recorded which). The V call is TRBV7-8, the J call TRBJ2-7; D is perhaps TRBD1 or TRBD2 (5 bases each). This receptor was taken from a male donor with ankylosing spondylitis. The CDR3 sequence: CASSPRDVRRSIIPYEQYF. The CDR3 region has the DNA TGTGCCAGCAGCCCTCGGGACGTACGCCGCTCGATTATACCCTACGAGCAGTACTTC.